The next 28 T cell receptor beta chains were all read from a single sample in a study of naive and memory T cell subsets. General study points: Possibly reflecting memory cells re-expressing CD45RA, a few larger clonotypes occurred in naive repertoires, especially CD8.

Two oligonucleotides, mixed equimolar, formed the beta constant-region primer covering TRBC1 and TRBC2. The ligated cDNA underwent four PCR rounds using SP2 and nested alpha and beta constant-region primers. TCRdb used MiXCR to reprocess the UMI-ligation and nested PCR reads, holding one entry per CDR3 protein. Altogether under 150,000 distinct CDR3 sequences are present, approximately 20% being singletons, with the ten largest covering around 0.63%. Antigens of these TCRs are unknown. Sequencing input: naive CD8+ T cells from blood. The source is a human donor in good health.

V is TRBV1 and J is TRBJ1-1. TRBV1 is a recognized pseudogene. CDR3 length equals 13 residues. The CDR3 DNA sequence: TGCACCAGCAGCCAAGACAGAAACACTGAAGCTTTCTTT. This encodes CTSSQDRNTEAFF.

This clonotype has a handful of counts. The CDR3 nucleotides read TGTGCCAGCAGGTTCGGACAGACCAACACTGAAGCTTTCTTT. It encodes CASRFGQTNTEAFF. The chain recombines TRBV28 with TRBJ1-1, with D perhaps matching TRBD1 (6 bases). Trimming took off 6 bases at V and 2 bases at J, with 13 bases between the two ends. This CDR3 has 14 residues. CDR1 is MDHEN, CDR2 SYDVKM, per germline.

This clonotype was counted ten times or more. V usage is TRBV7-9 and J usage is TRBJ1-2; D not certain. V was cut by 0 bases and J by 8 bases, with 16 bases left in between. This CDR3 has 15 amino acids. Germline V lookup: CDR1 SEHNR, CDR2 FQNEAQ (reference sequence). The CDR3 region is CASSLALSAKYGYTF. The CDR3 nucleotides read TGTGCCAGCAGCTTAGCGCTAAGTGCGAAGTACGGCTACACCTTC.

This clonotype was detected only a few times. V and J are TRBV13 and TRBJ2-3; 7 bases match TRBD1. Per the germline V gene, CDR1 is PRHDT and CDR2 is FYEKMQ (reference sequence). There are 16 residues in the CDR3. After removal of 4 bases from V and 7 bases from J, the junction contained 14 bases not matched to a gene. CDR3 nucleotides: TGTGCCAGCAGCTCCACCGGGACAGATACGATCAATACGCAGTATTTT. This codes for CASSSTGTDTINTQYF.

This clonotype has a handful of counts. The rearrangement joins TRBV24-1 to TRBJ2-1; the D gene is possibly TRBD1 (5 bases). In germline, CDR1 is KGHDR, CDR2 SFDVKD. CDR3 size: 13 residues. V was cut by 1 base and J by 10 bases, with 10 bases left in between. CDR3 bases: TGTGCCACCAGTGATTTCACAGGACAAGAGCAGTTCTTC. The encoded protein is CATSDFTGQEQFF.

The chain uses TRBV12-3 or TRBV12-4 and TRBJ2-1, with D hard to call. The CDR3 runs to 12 residues. V shed 1 base and J shed 12 bases, with 10 bases lying between them. This CDR3 reads CASSLGTNMQFF. CDR3 sequence (DNA): TGTGCCAGCAGTTTAGGGACCAACATGCAGTTCTTC.

The chain uses TRBV2 and TRBJ2-1; no clear D gene. V was cut by 7 bases and J by 8 bases, with 30 bases left in between. The CDR3 runs to 18 residues. The germline V gene encodes CDR1 SNHLY and CDR2 FYNNEI. The CDR3 protein is CASIIGRPVGKEMDEQFF. In nucleotides, the CDR3 is TGTGCCAGCATCATAGGCCGGCCGGTAGGAAAAGAGATGGATGAGCAGTTCTTC. Filled out from reference TRBV2 and TRBJ2-1, the complete variable domain reads EPEVTQTPSHQVTQMGQEVILRCVPISNHLYFYWYRQILGQKVEFLVSFYNNEISEKSEIFDDQFSVERPDGSNFTLKIRSTKLEDSAMYFCASIIGRPVGKEMDEQFFGPGTRLTVL.

Ten or more counts support this clonotype. The chain employs TRBV28 and TRBJ1-5; D not certain. This CDR3 is built from 15 residues. V was cut by 3 bases and J by 0 bases, with 9 bases left in between. From germline, CDR1 is MDHEN and CDR2 SYDVKM. The CDR3 nucleotides read TGTGCCAGCAGTTTTGGACCGATTAGCAATCAGCCCCAGCATTTT. This gives the protein CASSFGPISNQPQHF.

This clonotype was found a few times. The V call is TRBV13, the J call TRBJ1-3; a possible D gene is TRBD1 (5 bases). Trimming removed 5 bases at V and 0 bases at J, with 11 bases between. Germline CDR1 is PRHDT and CDR2 is FYEKMQ (reference sequence). The CDR3 is 15 residues long. In DNA form, the CDR3 reads TGTGCCAGCAGCCCCGGACACCTCTCTGGAAACACCATATATTTT. Translating gives CASSPGHLSGNTIYF.

In this sample, this clonotype turned up a few times. The V and J genes are TRBV10-3 and TRBJ1-5; D is ambiguous. Per germline, CDR1 ENHRY and CDR2 SYGVKD. Trimming cost V 3 bases and J 4 bases, with 4 bases left between them. The CDR3 totals 12 residues. Here the CDR3 reads CAISDRNQPQHF. CDR3 DNA sequence: TGTGCCATCAGTGACAGGAATCAGCCCCAGCATTTT.

The chain uses TRBV25-1 and TRBJ1-5; D gene unclear. Germline V CDR1 and CDR2: MGHDK, SYGVNS. Trimming removed 0 bases at V and 2 bases at J, with 5 bases between. The CDR3 totals 14 residues. The CDR3 sequence: CASSEYFGNQPQHF. CDR3 nucleotide sequence: TGTGCCAGCAGTGAATATTTTGGCAATCAGCCCCAGCATTTT.

This clonotype was counted at least ten times. The chain employs TRBV29-1 and TRBJ1-2; tentative D call: TRBD1 (5 bases). V was cut by 1 base and J by 4 bases, with 16 bases left in between. Germline V lookup: CDR1 SQVTM, CDR2 ANQGSEA. CDR3 length: 15 residues. The CDR3 sequence is CSVEGWWGMTYGYTF. The CDR3 DNA follows: TGCAGCGTTGAAGGGTGGTGGGGGATGACCTATGGCTACACCTTC.

Only a few counts were recorded for this clonotype. This chain connects TRBV29-1 to TRBJ2-1; TRBD1 agrees at 8 bases. CDR1 is SQVTM, CDR2 ANQGSEA, per germline. The CDR3 sequence is 14 residues long. The V gene end was trimmed by 1 base and the J gene end by 5 bases; junction bases not matched to a gene: 4. CDR3: CSVEGRGLHNEQFF. DNA of the CDR3: TGCAGCGTTGAAGGCAGGGGGCTTCACAATGAGCAGTTCTTC.

This clonotype was counted only a few times. This rearrangement joins TRBV27 to TRBJ2-3, with D tentatively TRBD2 (5 bases). CDR1 and CDR2 (germline): MNHEY, SMNVEV (reference sequence). The CDR3 loop spans 15 amino acids. The V gene lost 2 bases and the J gene lost 2 bases, with 11 bases spanning the gap. CDR3 protein: CASSLGSEVTDTQYF. In nucleotides, the CDR3 is TGTGCCAGCAGTTTAGGGTCGGAGGTCACAGATACGCAGTATTTT.

This clonotype was counted only a few times. The V and J genes are TRBV3-1 and TRBJ2-1; 9 nucleotides line up with TRBD2. The CDR3 has 18 residues. Germline values: CDR1 LGHDT, CDR2 YNNKEL (reference sequence). V lost 1 base and J lost 5; bases outside the gene matches: 12. CDR3 nucleotide sequence: TGTGCCAGCAGCCAAGTGGCGGCTAGCGGGGACCCTAACAATGAGCAGTTCTTC. The encoded protein is CASSQVAASGDPNNEQFF.

This clonotype was detected once. Here the CDR3 DNA reads TGTGCCTGGAAGGACAGCCCTTCCGAGCAGTACTTC. Amino acids: CAWKDSPSEQYF. V and J are TRBV30 and TRBJ2-7, with a weak D call TRBD1 (6 bases). This CDR3 region has 12 residues. From germline, CDR1 is GTSNPN and CDR2 SVGIG (reference sequence). The germline V and J ends were trimmed by 4 bases and 6 bases, with 13 bases remaining between them.

This chain joins TRBV3-1 and TRBJ2-7; D is unresolved. V lost 5 bases and J lost 3, with 11 bases in between. CDR1 LGHDT and CDR2 YNNKEL come from the germline V gene (reference sequence). The CDR3 extends over 13 amino acids. The CDR3 sequence is CASSYGIFYEQYF. CDR3 coding DNA: TGTGCCAGCAGCTATGGGATCTTCTACGAGCAGTACTTC.

The chain is built from TRBV29-1 and TRBJ2-1; TRBD2 aligns across 11 bases. V lost 7 bases and J lost 5; bases outside the gene matches: 7. The CDR3 extends over 14 amino acids. The germline CDR1 and CDR2 sequences are SQVTM and ANQGSEA. CDR3 in DNA: TGCAGCGCCGACGCTAGCGGGAGGAACAATGAGCAGTTCTTC. Its translation is CSADASGRNNEQFF.

The sample holds a few counts of this clonotype. The genes are TRBV6-2 or TRBV6-3 and TRBJ2-2; D may be TRBD1 (5 bases). This CDR3 has 16 residues. Deletions cut 2 bases from V and 1 base from J, with 11 bases between. Germline V gives CDR1 MNHEY, CDR2 SVGEGT. DNA of the CDR3: TGTGCCAGCAGTTACCCTTTTACAGGGAACACCGGGGAGCTGTTTTTT. Its protein product is CASSYPFTGNTGELFF.

The V call is TRBV20-1, the J call TRBJ2-6, with 8 bases identical to TRBD2. Germline V CDR1 and CDR2: DFQATT, SNEGSKA (reference sequence). This CDR3 spans 17 amino acids. V lost 3 bases and J lost 0; bases outside the gene matches: 7. The CDR3 DNA reads as TGCAGTGCTAGCTCCGGACTAGCCAACTCTGGGGCCAACGTCCTGACTTTC. Translating it yields CSASSGLANSGANVLTF.

This rearrangement joins TRBV6-2 or TRBV6-3 to TRBJ1-2; D uncertain. Germline CDR1 is MNHEY and CDR2 is SVGEGT. CDR3 length: 14 residues. The germline V and J ends were trimmed by 5 bases and 1 base, with 11 bases remaining between them. Here the CDR3 reads CASSPLSFNYGYTF. The CDR3 nucleotides read TGTGCCAGCAGTCCTCTATCCTTTAACTATGGCTACACCTTC.

This rearrangement joins TRBV28 to TRBJ1-1; the D gene is possibly TRBD1 (6 bases). Trimming removed 2 bases at V and 2 bases at J, with 9 bases between. CDR1 and CDR2 (germline): MDHEN, SYDVKM. The CDR3 consists of 14 residues. The CDR3 DNA is TGTGCCAGCAGTTTAAGGGGGAGTAACACTGAAGCTTTCTTT. This sequence encodes CASSLRGSNTEAFF.

The CDR3 reads CATSRGLAGKEQFF. CDR3 bases: TGTGCCACCAGCAGGGGACTAGCGGGAAAAGAGCAGTTCTTC. The V and J genes are TRBV15 and TRBJ2-1; 13 positions match TRBD2. Germline CDR1 is LNHNV and CDR2 is YYDKDF (reference sequence). The CDR3 contains 14 residues. After removal of 3 bases from V and 10 bases from J, the junction contained 3 bases not matched to a gene.

In its sample, this clonotype was seen a few times. The chain joins TRBV12-3 or TRBV12-4 to TRBJ2-1; D is undetermined. The CDR3 extends over 14 amino acids. V lost 5 bases to trimming and J lost 5 bases, with 13 bases between them. The CDR3 DNA follows: TGTGCCAGCAGTCACCTGGGTTCGGACAATGAGCAGTTCTTC. This encodes CASSHLGSDNEQFF.

This clonotype was picked up a small number of times. The chain joins TRBV6-2 or TRBV6-3 to TRBJ1-2; a weak D match, TRBD1 (6 bases). Germline loops: CDR1 MNHEY, CDR2 SVGEGT. Trimming pared 0 bases from V and 8 bases from J, leaving 13 bases between. The CDR3 is 14 amino acids. CDR3 loop: CASSYSTGIIGYTF. For the CDR3, the DNA is TGTGCCAGCAGTTACTCAACAGGGATTATCGGCTACACCTTC.

The CDR3 here is CASSLELVPYNEQFF. The CDR3, as DNA: TGTGCCAGCAGCTTAGAACTAGTCCCCTACAATGAGCAGTTCTTC. The J gene is TRBJ2-1, the V gene TRBV7-2; weak D call: TRBD2 (5 bases). The V gene's germline CDR1 is SGHTA and CDR2 FQGNSA. The V and J ends lost 1 base and 2 bases respectively, with 9 bases between them. The CDR3 has 15 amino acids.

This clonotype was counted only a few times. The chain combines TRBV6-5 with TRBJ2-5; 8 bases line up with TRBD1. The CDR3 has 15 amino acids. Trimming cost V 1 base and J 4 bases; bases outside gene matches: 5. Germline-derived CDR1 and CDR2 are MNHEY and SVGAGI. The CDR3 DNA sequence: TGTGCCAGCAGTTACTGGCAGGGGGCCATAGAGACCCAGTACTTC. Protein: CASSYWQGAIETQYF.

The table lists this clonotype with a few counts. The chain employs TRBV28 and TRBJ2-3; 11 bases are shared with TRBD2. Losses at the gene ends were 2 bases for V and 4 bases for J; bases not matched to a gene: 5. The CDR3 spans 16 residues. The V gene's germline CDR1 is MDHEN and CDR2 SYDVKM. As DNA, the CDR3 is TGTGCCAGCAGTTTACGACTAGCGGGACCAGCAGATACGCAGTATTTT. It encodes CASSLRLAGPADTQYF.